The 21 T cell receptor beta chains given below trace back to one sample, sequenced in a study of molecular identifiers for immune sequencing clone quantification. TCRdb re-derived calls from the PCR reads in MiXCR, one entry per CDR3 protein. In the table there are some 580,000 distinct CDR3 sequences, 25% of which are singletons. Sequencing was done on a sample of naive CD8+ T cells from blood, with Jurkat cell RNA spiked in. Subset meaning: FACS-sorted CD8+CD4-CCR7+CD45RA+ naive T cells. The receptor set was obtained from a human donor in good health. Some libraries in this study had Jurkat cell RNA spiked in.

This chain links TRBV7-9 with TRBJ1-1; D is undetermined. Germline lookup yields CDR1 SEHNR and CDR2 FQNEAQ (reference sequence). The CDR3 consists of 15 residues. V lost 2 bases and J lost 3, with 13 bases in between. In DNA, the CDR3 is TGTGCCAGCAGCTTAATTCGAGGTAAAGACACTGAAGCTTTCTTT. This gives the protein CASSLIRGKDTEAFF.

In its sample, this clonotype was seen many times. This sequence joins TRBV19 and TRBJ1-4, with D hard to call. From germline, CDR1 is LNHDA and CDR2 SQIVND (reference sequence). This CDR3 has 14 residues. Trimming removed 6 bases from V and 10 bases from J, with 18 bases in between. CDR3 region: CASSDWTVSGKLFF. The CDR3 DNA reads TGTGCCAGTAGCGACTGGACCGTGAGTGGAAAACTGTTTTTT. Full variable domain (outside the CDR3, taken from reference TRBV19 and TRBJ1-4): DGGITQSPKYLFRKEGQNVTLSCEQNLNHDAMYWYRQDPGQGLRLIYYSQIVNDFQKGDIAEGYSVSREKKESFPLTVTSAQKNPTAFYLCASSDWTVSGKLFFGSGTQLSVL.

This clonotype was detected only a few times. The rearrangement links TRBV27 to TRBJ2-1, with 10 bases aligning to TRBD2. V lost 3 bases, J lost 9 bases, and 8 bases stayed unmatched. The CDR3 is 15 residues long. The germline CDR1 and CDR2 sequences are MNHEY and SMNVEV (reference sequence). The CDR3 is CASSFLSGRAGEQFF. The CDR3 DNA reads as TGTGCCAGCAGTTTTTTGAGCGGGAGGGCCGGTGAGCAGTTCTTC.

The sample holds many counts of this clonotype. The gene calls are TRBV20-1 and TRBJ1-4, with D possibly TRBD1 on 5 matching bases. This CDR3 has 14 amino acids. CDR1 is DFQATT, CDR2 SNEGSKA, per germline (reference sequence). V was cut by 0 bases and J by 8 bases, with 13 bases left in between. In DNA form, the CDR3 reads TGCAGTGCTAGAGATCTTTACAGGTCCGAAAAACTGTTTTTT. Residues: CSARDLYRSEKLFF.

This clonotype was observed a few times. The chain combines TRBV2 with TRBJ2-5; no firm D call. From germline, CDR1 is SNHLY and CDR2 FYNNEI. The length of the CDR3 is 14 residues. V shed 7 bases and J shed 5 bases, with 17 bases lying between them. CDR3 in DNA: TGTGCCAGCAATTGGCAGCGCGAGACCGAGACCCAGTACTTC. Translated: CASNWQRETETQYF.

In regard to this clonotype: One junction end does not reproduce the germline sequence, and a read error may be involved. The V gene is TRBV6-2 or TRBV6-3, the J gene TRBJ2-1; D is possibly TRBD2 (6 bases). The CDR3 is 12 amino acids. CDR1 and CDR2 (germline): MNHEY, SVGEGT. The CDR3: CARSYAGPEQFF. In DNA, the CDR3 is TGTGCCCGCAGTTACGCGGGACCTGAGCAGTTCTTC.

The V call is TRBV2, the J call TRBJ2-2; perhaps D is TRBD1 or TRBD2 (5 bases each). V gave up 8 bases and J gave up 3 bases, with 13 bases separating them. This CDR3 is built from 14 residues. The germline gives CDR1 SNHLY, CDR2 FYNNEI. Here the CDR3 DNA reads TGTGCCAGCGAGGGACCCCGGCACACCGGGGAGCTGTTTTTT. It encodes CASEGPRHTGELFF.

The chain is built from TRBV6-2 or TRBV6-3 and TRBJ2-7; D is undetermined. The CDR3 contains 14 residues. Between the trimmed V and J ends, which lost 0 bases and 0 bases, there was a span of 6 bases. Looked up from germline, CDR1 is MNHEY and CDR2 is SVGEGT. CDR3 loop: CASSYSGYSYEQYF. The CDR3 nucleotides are TGTGCCAGCAGTTACTCCGGATACTCCTACGAGCAGTACTTC.

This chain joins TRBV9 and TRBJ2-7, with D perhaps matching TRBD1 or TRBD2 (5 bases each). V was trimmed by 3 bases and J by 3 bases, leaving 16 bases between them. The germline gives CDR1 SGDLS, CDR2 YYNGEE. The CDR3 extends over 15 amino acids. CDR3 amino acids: CASSDRDGLDYEQYF. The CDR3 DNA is TGTGCCAGCAGCGACCGGGACGGCTTAGACTACGAGCAGTACTTC.

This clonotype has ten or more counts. The CDR3 region has the DNA TGTGCCAGCAGCCAAAACAGGTTCCAAGAGACCCAGTACTTC. It yields the protein CASSQNRFQETQYF. The chain couples TRBV14 to TRBJ2-5, with a weak D call TRBD1 (5 bases). The CDR3 sequence is 14 residues long. V lost 2 bases to trimming and J lost 1 base, with 8 bases between them. The germline V gene has CDR1 SGHDN and CDR2 FVKESK.

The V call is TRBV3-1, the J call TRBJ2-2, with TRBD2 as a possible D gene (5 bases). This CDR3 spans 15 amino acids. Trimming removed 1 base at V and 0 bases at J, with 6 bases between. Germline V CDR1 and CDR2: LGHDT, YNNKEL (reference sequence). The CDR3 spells CASSQGTSNTGELFF. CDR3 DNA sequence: TGTGCCAGCAGCCAAGGGACTTCGAACACCGGGGAGCTGTTTTTT.

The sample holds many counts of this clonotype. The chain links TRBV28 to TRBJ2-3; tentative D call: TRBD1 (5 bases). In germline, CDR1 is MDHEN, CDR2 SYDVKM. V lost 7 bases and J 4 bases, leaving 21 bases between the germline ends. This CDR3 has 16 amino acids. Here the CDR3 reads CASNAGSIPEADTQYF. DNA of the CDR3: TGTGCCAGCAACGCAGGGTCTATCCCCGAGGCAGATACGCAGTATTTT.

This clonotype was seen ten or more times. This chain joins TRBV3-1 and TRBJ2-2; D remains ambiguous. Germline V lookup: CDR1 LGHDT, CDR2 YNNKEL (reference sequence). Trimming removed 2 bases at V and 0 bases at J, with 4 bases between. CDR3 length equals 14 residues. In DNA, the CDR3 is TGTGCCAGCAGCCAACTTCCGAACACCGGGGAGCTGTTTTTT. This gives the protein CASSQLPNTGELFF.

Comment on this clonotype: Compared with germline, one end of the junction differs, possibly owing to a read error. The CDR3 coding sequence is TGTGCCAGCAGCTTGGGCCCGCGGGACGCCTATGGCTGCACCTTC. Its protein product is CASSLGPRDAYGCTF. The chain employs TRBV5-6 and TRBJ1-2; the D gene is possibly TRBD1 (5 bases). Germline-derived CDR1 and CDR2 are SGHDT and YYEEEE. The length of the CDR3 is 15 residues.

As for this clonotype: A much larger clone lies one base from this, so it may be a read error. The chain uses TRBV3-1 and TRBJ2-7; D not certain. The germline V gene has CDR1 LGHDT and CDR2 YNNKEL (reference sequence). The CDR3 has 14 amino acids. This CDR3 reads CASGQDISSYEQYF. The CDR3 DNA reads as TGTGCCAGCGGCCAAGATATTAGCTCCTACGAGCAGTACTTC.

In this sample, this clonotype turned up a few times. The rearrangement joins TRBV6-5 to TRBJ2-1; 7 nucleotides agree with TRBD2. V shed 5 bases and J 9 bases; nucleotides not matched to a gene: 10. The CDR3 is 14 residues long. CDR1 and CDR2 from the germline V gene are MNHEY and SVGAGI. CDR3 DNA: TGTGCCAGCAGTCCCCTAAGACTAGCTTCTGAGCAGTTCTTC. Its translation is CASSPLRLASEQFF.

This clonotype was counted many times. This CDR3 reads CSAIQTGPFYGYTF. CDR3 DNA: TGCAGTGCTATTCAGACAGGTCCCTTTTATGGCTACACCTTC. This rearrangement joins TRBV20-1 to TRBJ1-2; TRBD1 might be the D (6 bases). V dropped 4 bases and J dropped 5 bases, with 17 bases sitting between them. The CDR3 length is 14 residues. Germline values: CDR1 DFQATT, CDR2 SNEGSKA (reference sequence).

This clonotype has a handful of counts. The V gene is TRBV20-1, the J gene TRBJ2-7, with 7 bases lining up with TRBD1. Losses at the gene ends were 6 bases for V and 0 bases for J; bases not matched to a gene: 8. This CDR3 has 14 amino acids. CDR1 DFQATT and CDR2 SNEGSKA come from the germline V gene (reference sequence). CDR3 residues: CSARVQGHSYEQYF. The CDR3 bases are TGCAGTGCAAGGGTACAGGGGCACTCCTACGAGCAGTACTTC.

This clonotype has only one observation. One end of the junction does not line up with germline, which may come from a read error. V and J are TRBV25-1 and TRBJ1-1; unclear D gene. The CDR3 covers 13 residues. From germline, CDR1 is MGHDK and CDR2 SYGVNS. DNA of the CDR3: TGTGCCGGCAGTGCCAACGAGAACACTGAAGCTTTCTTT. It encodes CAGSANENTEAFF.

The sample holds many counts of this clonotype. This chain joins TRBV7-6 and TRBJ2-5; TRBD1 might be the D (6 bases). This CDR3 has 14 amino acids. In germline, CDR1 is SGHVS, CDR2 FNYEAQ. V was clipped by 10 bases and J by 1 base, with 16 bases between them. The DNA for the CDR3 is TGTGCCACAGCGCCAGGGGTGGGCCAAGAGACCCAGTACTTC. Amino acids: CATAPGVGQETQYF.

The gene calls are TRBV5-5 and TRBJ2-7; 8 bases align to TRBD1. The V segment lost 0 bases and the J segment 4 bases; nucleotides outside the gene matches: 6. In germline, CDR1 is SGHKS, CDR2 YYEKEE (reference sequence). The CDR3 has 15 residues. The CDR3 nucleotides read TGTGCCAGCAGCTTGGTCGCCAGGGGGCAATACGAGCAGTACTTC. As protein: CASSLVARGQYEQYF.